The present T cell receptor (beta chain) was sequenced within a study of identical twins. Findings and caveats of the study: One should note that invariant MAIT and iNKT cells could partly confound zero-insertion analyses. Carriage of fewer insertions was seen in abundant cord blood beta clonotypes, whereas memory repertoires showed none.

This clonotype was found a few times. What it binds is unknown. TCRdb ran MiXCR on the 5' RACE reads and lists one entry per CDR3 protein. The sample carries about 660,000 distinct CDR3 sequences, 8.5% to 9.5% recorded once. These data were likewise used in another study, on yellow fever vaccine responses in identical twins.

Material: PBMCs. The source of this sequence is a woman aged 18-29 years in good health.

The CDR3 nucleotides are TGTGCCATCAGTAAGGGACAGAACCAAGAGACCCAGTACTTC. Protein sequence: CAISKGQNQETQYF. V gene TRBV10-3 combines with J gene TRBJ2-5; 7 bases are shared with TRBD1. The ends lost 5 bases at V and 0 bases at J; junction bases unmatched: 3. Germline CDR1 and CDR2: ENHRY and SYGVKD. The CDR3 sequence is 14 residues long.